One and the same sample provided the 2 T cell receptor beta chains below, sequenced in a study of Tregs in tolerant kidney transplant recipients. Profiled with immunoSEQ multiplex PCR; TCRdb holds only in-frame clones, not every one. The table has roughly 45,000 clones, around 90% seen once. The sequenced sample consisted of Tregs from blood. The receptors were gathered from a human donor in good health.

V gene TRBV30 combines with J gene TRBJ1-2, with unresolved D. This CDR3 has 15 residues. Trimming took 0 bases from V and 0 from J, leaving 11 bases between them. In germline, CDR1 is GTSNPN, CDR2 SVGIG (reference sequence). Written as DNA, the CDR3 is TGTGCCTGGAGTGTAATACAGACCGCTAACTATGGCTACACCTTC. Amino acid sequence: CAWSVIQTANYGYTF.

J is TRBJ1-4 and V is TRBV19, with no clear D. The length of the CDR3 is 17 residues. V was shortened by 2 bases and J by 4 bases, with 17 bases between the two germline ends. Germline values: CDR1 LNHDA, CDR2 SQIVND (reference sequence). Here the CDR3 DNA reads TGTGCCAGTAGTATAATCCGGGCGACACGACATAATGAAAAACTGTTTTTT. The encoded protein is CASSIIRATRHNEKLFF.